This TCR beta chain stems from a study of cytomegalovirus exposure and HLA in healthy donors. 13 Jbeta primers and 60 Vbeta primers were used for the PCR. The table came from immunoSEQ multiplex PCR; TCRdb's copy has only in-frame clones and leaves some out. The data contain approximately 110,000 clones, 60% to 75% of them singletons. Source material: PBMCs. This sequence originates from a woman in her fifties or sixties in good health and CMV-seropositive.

The CDR3 sequence is CASSSLTGYFHEQYF. The CDR3 DNA reads as TGTGCCAGCAGCTCGCTGACAGGTTATTTCCACGAGCAGTACTTC. The chain is built from TRBV5-6 and TRBJ2-7; tentative D call: TRBD1 (6 bases). The CDR3 runs to 15 residues. V was clipped by 3 bases and J by 5 bases, with 18 bases between them. Looked up from germline, CDR1 is SGHDT and CDR2 is YYEEEE.